Listed here are 3 T cell receptor beta chains from one sample, sequenced in a study of cytomegalovirus exposure and HLA in healthy donors. The study ran its PCR with 60 Vbeta and 13 Jbeta primers. Libraries were prepared by immunoSEQ multiplex PCR; TCRdb keeps only in-frame clonotypes and omits some of them. The sample holds around 94,000 clones; approximately 77% are singletons and the top ten take 8.5% to 10%. Sequenced input: PBMCs. The receptor source for this set is a male donor in good health and CMV-seropositive.

The gene calls are TRBV19 and TRBJ1-4, with D unclear. Germline CDR1 and CDR2: LNHDA and SQIVND (reference sequence). Trimming removed 3 bases from V and 8 bases from J, with 22 bases in between. This CDR3 contains 17 residues. The CDR3 is CASSMVANRGALEKLFF. CDR3 in DNA: TGTGCCAGTAGTATGGTTGCCAACCGCGGCGCGTTAGAAAAACTGTTTTTT.

The genes are TRBV5-1 and TRBJ2-3; TRBD1 matches at 9 bases. The CDR3 sequence is 17 residues long. The germline V gene encodes CDR1 SGHRS and CDR2 YFSETQ. V lost 5 bases to trimming and J lost 0 bases; unmatched junction nucleotides: 10. As DNA, the CDR3 is TGCGCCAGCAGTACCGGGACAGGGAGATATAGCACAGATACGCAGTATTTT. Translating it yields CASSTGTGRYSTDTQYF.

The chain links TRBV7-9 to TRBJ2-1, with TRBD1 identical over 7 bases. Germline V CDR1 and CDR2: SEHNR, FQNEAQ (reference sequence). The CDR3 contains 16 residues. With V trimmed by 5 bases and J by 6 bases, 13 bases remained unmatched. CDR3 protein: CASSAQGDGRVNEQFF. CDR3 DNA: TGTGCCAGCAGCGCCCAGGGGGACGGGCGGGTCAATGAGCAGTTCTTC.